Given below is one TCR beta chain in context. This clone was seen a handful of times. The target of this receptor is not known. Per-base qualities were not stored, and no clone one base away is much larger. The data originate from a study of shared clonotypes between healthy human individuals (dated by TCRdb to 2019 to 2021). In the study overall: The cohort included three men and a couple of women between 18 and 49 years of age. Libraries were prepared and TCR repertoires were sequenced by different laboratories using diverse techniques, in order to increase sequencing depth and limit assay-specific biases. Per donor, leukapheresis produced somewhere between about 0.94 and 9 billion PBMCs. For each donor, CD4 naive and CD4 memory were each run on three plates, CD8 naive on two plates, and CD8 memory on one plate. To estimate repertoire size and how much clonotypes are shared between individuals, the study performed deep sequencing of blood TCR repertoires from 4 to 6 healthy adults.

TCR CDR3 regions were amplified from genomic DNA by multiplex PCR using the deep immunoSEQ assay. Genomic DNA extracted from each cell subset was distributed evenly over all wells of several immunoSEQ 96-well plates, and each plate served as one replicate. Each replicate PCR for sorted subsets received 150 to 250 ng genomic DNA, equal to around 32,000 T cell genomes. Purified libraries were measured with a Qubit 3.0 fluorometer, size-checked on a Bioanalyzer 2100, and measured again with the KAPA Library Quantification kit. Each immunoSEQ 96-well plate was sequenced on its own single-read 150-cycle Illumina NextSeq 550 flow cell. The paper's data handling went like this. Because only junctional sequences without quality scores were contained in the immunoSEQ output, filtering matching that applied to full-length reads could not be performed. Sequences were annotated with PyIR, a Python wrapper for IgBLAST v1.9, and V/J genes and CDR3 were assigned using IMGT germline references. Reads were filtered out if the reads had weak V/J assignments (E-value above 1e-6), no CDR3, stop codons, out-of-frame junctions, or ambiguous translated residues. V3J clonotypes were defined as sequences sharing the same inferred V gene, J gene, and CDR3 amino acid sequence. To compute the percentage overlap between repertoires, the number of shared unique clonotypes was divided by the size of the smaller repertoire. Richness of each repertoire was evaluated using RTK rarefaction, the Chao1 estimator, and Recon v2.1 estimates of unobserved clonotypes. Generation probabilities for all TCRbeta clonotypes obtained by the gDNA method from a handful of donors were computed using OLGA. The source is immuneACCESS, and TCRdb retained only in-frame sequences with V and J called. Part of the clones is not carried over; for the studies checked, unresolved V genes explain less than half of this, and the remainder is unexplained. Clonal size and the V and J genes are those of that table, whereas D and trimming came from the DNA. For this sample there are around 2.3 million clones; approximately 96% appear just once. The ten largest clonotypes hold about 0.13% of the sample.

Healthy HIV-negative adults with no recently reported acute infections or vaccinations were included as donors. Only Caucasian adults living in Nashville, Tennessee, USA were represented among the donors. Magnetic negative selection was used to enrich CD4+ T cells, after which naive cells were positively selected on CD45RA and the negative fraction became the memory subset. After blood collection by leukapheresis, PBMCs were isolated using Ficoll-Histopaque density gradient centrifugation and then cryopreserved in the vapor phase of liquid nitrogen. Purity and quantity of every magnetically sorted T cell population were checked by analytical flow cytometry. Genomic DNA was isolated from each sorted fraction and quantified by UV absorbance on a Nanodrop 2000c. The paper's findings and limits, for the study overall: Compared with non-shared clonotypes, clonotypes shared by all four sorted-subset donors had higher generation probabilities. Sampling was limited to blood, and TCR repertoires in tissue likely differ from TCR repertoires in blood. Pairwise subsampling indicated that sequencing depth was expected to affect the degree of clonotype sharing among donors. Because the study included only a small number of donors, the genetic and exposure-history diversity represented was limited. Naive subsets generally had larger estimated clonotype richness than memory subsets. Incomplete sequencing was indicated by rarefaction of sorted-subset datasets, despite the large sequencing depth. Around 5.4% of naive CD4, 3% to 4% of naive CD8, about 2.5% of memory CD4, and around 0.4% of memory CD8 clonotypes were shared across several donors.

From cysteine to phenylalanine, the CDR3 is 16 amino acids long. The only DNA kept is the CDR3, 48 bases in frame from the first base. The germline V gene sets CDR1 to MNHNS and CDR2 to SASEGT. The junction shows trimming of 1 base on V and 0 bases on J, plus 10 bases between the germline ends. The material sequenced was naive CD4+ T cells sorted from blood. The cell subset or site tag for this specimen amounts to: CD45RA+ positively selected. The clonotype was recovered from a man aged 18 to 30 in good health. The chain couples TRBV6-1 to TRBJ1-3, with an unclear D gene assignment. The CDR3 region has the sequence CASSEVSMISGNTIYF. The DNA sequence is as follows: TGTGCCAGCAGTGAAGTAAGCATGATCTCTGGAAACACCATATATTTT.